These 22 T cell receptor beta chains came from one sample sequenced in a study of OX40 agonist ivuxolimab in advanced cancers. Produced via immunoSEQ multiplex PCR; TCRdb's table is partial and in-frame only. The table has approximately 17,000 clones, about 86% seen once. The sample consisted of CD4+ or CD8+ T cells sorted from blood, taken in a trial of the OX40 agonist ivuxolimab. The receptors here all came from an adult with an advanced solid tumor such as melanoma, head and neck, liver or kidney cancer.

This chain links TRBV6-1 with TRBJ2-5, with D perhaps TRBD1 or TRBD2 (5 bases each). This CDR3 spans 13 amino acids. Trimming took off 4 bases at V and 4 bases at J, with 10 bases between the two ends. In germline, CDR1 is MNHNS, CDR2 SASEGT. CDR3 nucleotides: TGTGCCAGCAGTGGGTGGGACCCAGAGACCCAGTACTTC. Translating gives CASSGWDPETQYF.

J is TRBJ1-5 and V is TRBV12-5; D possibly corresponds to TRBD1 (5 bases). The CDR3 covers 15 residues. The germline V gene has CDR1 LGHNT and CDR2 FRNRAP. V lost 2 bases and J 2 bases, leaving 10 bases between the germline ends. The CDR3 DNA reads TGTGCTAGTGGTTTGATGGGGGTATGCAATCAGCCCCAGCATTTT. This gives the protein CASGLMGVCNQPQHF.

V usage is TRBV7-2 and J usage is TRBJ2-2; TRBD1 or TRBD2 may be the D gene (5 bases each). The CDR3 consists of 13 residues. Germline V lookup: CDR1 SGHTA, CDR2 FQGNSA. Trimming shortened V by 5 bases and J by 4 bases, and 8 bases separated the two germline ends. The CDR3 region has the DNA TGTGCCAGCAGCCCGGGACCCACCGGGGAGCTGTTTTTT. Its protein is CASSPGPTGELFF.

The chain couples TRBV23-1 to TRBJ1-6; TRBD1 agrees at 7 bases. TRBV23-1 is flagged as an ORF with uncertain function. The CDR3 has 13 residues. After removal of 6 bases from V and 7 bases from J, the junction contained 3 bases not matched to a gene. DNA of the CDR3: TGCGCCAGCAGCCAGGGACAGAATTCACCCCTCCACTTT. The encoded protein is CASSQGQNSPLHF.

The rearrangement links TRBV6-5 to TRBJ1-4, with D unresolved. Germline lookup yields CDR1 MNHEY and CDR2 SVGAGI. The CDR3 loop spans 16 amino acids. Trimming removed 4 bases at V and 0 bases at J, with 12 bases between. As DNA, the CDR3 is TGTGCCAGCAGTTCGGAGTTATTTGCAACTAATGAAAAACTGTTTTTT. Translating gives CASSSELFATNEKLFF.

The chain employs TRBV11-2 and TRBJ2-3, with a tentative D call TRBD2 (6 bases). The CDR3 has 16 residues. Germline lookup yields CDR1 SGHAT and CDR2 FQNNGV. Trimming took 5 bases from V and 2 from J, leaving 17 bases between them. CDR3 nucleotides: TGTGCCAGCAGCACAAGGGACTCGATGCCCACAGATACGCAGTATTTT. It yields the protein CASSTRDSMPTDTQYF.

The gene calls are TRBV13 and TRBJ1-4; the D gene is possibly TRBD1 (6 bases). The CDR3 length is 16 residues. Trimming took 4 bases from V and 5 from J, leaving 17 bases between them. Germline V CDR1 and CDR2: PRHDT, FYEKMQ (reference sequence). In DNA form, the CDR3 reads TGTGCCAGCAGCTCGGTGGGGGGCGAAGCAAATGAAAAACTGTTTTTT. It translates to CASSSVGGEANEKLFF.

This clone was seen a single time. V and J are TRBV6-4 and TRBJ2-3, with 8 bases aligning to TRBD2. The V gene's germline CDR1 is MRHNA and CDR2 SNTAGT. J gave up 1 base and V 3 bases, and 0 bases lay outside the gene matches. The CDR3 has 14 residues. The CDR3, as DNA: TGTGCCAGCAGTGAGCGGGGGGGCACAGATACGCAGTATTTT. Its translation is CASSERGGTDTQYF.

This chain connects TRBV7-3 to TRBJ1-1; unclear D gene. The CDR3 runs to 13 residues. CDR1 and CDR2 from the germline V gene are SGHTA and FQGTGA. V was shortened by 5 bases and J by 4 bases, with 11 bases between the two germline ends. The CDR3 DNA follows: TGTGCCAGCAGCCCCTTCGGGAGCACTGAAGCTTTCTTT. This translates into CASSPFGSTEAFF.

This clone was detected a few times. The CDR3: CASSLSRVPGNTIYF. The CDR3 bases are TGTGCCAGCAGTTTATCAAGGGTTCCTGGAAACACCATATATTTT. This rearrangement joins TRBV27 to TRBJ1-3; D gene uncertain. Trimming took off 0 bases at V and 2 bases at J, with 8 bases between the two ends. This CDR3 comprises 15 residues. Germline V CDR1 and CDR2: MNHEY, SMNVEV (reference sequence).

The chain employs TRBV19 and TRBJ2-1; 8 nucleotides match TRBD2. J gave up 4 bases and V 3 bases, and 5 bases lay outside the gene matches. Germline V gene data show CDR1 as LNHDA and CDR2 as SQIVND (reference sequence). This CDR3 has 15 residues. The CDR3 region has the DNA TGTGCCAGTAGTATTACAGCGGGAGATTACAATGAGCAGTTCTTC. This translates into CASSITAGDYNEQFF. Full variable domain (remainder filled in from reference TRBV19 and TRBJ2-1): DGGITQSPKYLFRKEGQNVTLSCEQNLNHDAMYWYRQDPGQGLRLIYYSQIVNDFQKGDIAEGYSVSREKKESFPLTVTSAQKNPTAFYLCASSITAGDYNEQFFGPGTRLTVL.

V and J are TRBV11-3 and TRBJ2-1; 7 positions agree with TRBD2. The J segment lost 5 bases and the V segment lost 5 bases, leaving 6 bases of the junction unmatched. The CDR3 runs to 14 residues. The V gene's germline CDR1 is SGHNT and CDR2 YENEEA. CDR3 sequence reads: CASSPGGGDNEQFF. CDR3 in DNA: TGTGCCAGCAGCCCTGGGGGAGGGGACAATGAGCAGTTCTTC.

The J gene is TRBJ1-1, the V gene TRBV28; no clear D gene. This CDR3 is 14 amino acids long. The germline V gene has CDR1 MDHEN and CDR2 SYDVKM. V was trimmed by 3 bases and J by 4 bases, leaving 12 bases between them. CDR3 sequence: CASSLVIQSTEAFF. The CDR3 DNA reads TGTGCCAGCAGTTTGGTAATACAAAGCACTGAAGCTTTCTTT.

This clone appeared once. V and J are TRBV28 and TRBJ2-7; the D is unclear. The CDR3 spans 16 residues. From germline, CDR1 is MDHEN and CDR2 SYDVKM. V lost 4 bases to trimming and J lost 0 bases, with 16 bases between them. CDR3 region: CASSSPDKGFSYEQYF. In nucleotides, the CDR3 is TGTGCCAGCAGTTCCCCCGACAAAGGTTTCTCCTACGAGCAGTACTTC.

This clone was observed a few times. The chain carries TRBV30 and TRBJ1-1; the D gene is possibly TRBD1 (6 bases). The CDR3 is 13 amino acids. Germline CDR1 is GTSNPN and CDR2 is SVGIG (reference sequence). Trimming removed 2 bases at V and 4 bases at J, with 11 bases between. The CDR3 spells CAWSQDSGTEAFF. CDR3 bases: TGTGCCTGGAGTCAGGACAGCGGCACTGAAGCTTTCTTT.

The chain combines TRBV4-1 with TRBJ2-7; no reliable D call. CDR1 is MGHRA and CDR2 is YSYEKL in the germline V gene. The length of the CDR3 is 13 residues. V lost 4 bases, J lost 4 bases, and 11 bases lay in between. In nucleotides, the CDR3 is TGCGCCAGCAGCCCGTCCCCTGAGTACGAGCAGTACTTC. This gives the protein CASSPSPEYEQYF.

The chain is built from TRBV27 and TRBJ1-2; D gene uncertain. V lost 0 bases and J 7 bases, leaving 18 bases between the germline ends. Germline V CDR1 and CDR2: MNHEY, SMNVEV (reference sequence). The CDR3 is 16 residues long. CDR3 sequence: CASSLSNNIWASGYTF. The CDR3 bases are TGTGCCAGCAGTTTATCAAACAATATATGGGCGAGTGGCTACACCTTC.

This rearrangement joins TRBV7-2 to TRBJ2-1, with D perhaps matching TRBD2 (5 bases). Germline CDR1 SGHTA, CDR2 FQGNSA. This CDR3 is built from 16 residues. Trimming took off 5 bases at V and 6 bases at J, with 20 bases between the two ends. The CDR3 region has the DNA TGTGCCAGCAGCCTACTAGAGAGTCTCGATTCCAATGAGCAGTTCTTC. This encodes CASSLLESLDSNEQFF.

V and J are TRBV7-3 and TRBJ1-4; D gene uncertain. The CDR3 has 13 residues. V lost 5 bases and J lost 5, with 9 bases in between. Germline lookup yields CDR1 SGHTA and CDR2 FQGTGA. As DNA, the CDR3 is TGTGCCAGCAGCCCCTCCCCGAATGAAAAACTGTTTTTT. Its translation: CASSPSPNEKLFF.

On this clone itself: This same CDR3 is encoded by further DNA sequences in the sample. The chain employs TRBV9 and TRBJ2-7, with 10 bases that match TRBD1. The CDR3 is 16 residues long. V gave up 5 bases and J gave up 3 bases; unmatched junction bases: 11. From germline, CDR1 is SGDLS and CDR2 YYNGEE. CDR3 in amino acids: CASSSFTGTGDYEQYF. The CDR3 DNA sequence: TGTGCCAGCAGTTCTTTTACCGGGACAGGGGACTACGAGCAGTACTTC.

The V gene is TRBV7-9, the J gene TRBJ1-2, with 7 bases aligning to TRBD1. CDR3 length equals 16 residues. The V gene's germline CDR1 is SEHNR and CDR2 FQNEAQ (reference sequence). The V segment lost 4 bases and the J segment 6 bases; nucleotides outside the gene matches: 14. This CDR3 is CASSSVKGARRDGYTF. The CDR3 DNA reads TGTGCCAGCAGCTCCGTCAAGGGGGCGAGGAGGGATGGCTACACCTTC.

This clone is a singleton in its sample. The chain is built from TRBV4-2 and TRBJ2-3; 10 nucleotides line up with TRBD2. V lost 2 bases to trimming and J lost 0 bases; unmatched junction nucleotides: 14. The CDR3 is made up of 20 amino acids. The germline V gene has CDR1 LGHNA and CDR2 YNFKEQ. CDR3 sequence (DNA): TGTGCCAGCAGCCAAACCTCTCTAGCGGGGGCCGTTCTAAGCACAGATACGCAGTATTTT. Translated, it gives CASSQTSLAGAVLSTDTQYF.